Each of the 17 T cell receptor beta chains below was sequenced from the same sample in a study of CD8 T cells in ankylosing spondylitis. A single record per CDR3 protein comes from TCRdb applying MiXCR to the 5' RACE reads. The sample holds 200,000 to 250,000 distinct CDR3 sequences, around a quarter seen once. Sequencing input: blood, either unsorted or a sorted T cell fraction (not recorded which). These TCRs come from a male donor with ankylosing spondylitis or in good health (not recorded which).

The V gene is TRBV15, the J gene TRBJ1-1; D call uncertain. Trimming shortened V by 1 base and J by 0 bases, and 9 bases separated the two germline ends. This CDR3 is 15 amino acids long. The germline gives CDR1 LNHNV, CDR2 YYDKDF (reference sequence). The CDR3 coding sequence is TGTGCCACCAGCAGAGGCAGGACGGTGAACACTGAAGCTTTCTTT. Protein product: CATSRGRTVNTEAFF.

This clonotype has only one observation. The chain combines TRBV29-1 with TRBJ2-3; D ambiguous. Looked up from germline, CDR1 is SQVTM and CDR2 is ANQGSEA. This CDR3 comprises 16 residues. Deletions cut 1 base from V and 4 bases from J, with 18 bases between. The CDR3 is CSVEGGIDYGADTQYF. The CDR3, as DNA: TGCAGCGTTGAAGGTGGGATTGATTACGGCGCAGATACGCAGTATTTT.

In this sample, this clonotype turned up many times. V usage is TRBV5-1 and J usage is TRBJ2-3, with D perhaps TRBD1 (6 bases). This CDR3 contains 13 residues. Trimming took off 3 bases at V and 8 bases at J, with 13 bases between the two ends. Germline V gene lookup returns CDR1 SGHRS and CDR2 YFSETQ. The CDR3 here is CASSSGQSGTQYF. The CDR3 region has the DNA TGCGCCAGCAGCTCTGGACAGAGCGGTACGCAGTATTTT.

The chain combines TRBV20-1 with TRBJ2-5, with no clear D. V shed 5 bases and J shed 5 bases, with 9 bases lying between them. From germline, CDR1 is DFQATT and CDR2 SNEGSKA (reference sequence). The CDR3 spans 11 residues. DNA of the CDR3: TGCAGTGCTTCTATGGGGGAGACCCAGTACTTC. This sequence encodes CSASMGETQYF.

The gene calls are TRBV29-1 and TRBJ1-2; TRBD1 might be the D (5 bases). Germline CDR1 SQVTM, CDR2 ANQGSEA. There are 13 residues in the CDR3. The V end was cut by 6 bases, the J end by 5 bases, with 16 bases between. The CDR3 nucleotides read TGCAGCGTCGAGTCGGAGGGGATGTATGGCTACACCTTC. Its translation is CSVESEGMYGYTF.

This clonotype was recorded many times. The CDR3 spells CASSLEGHSGNTIYF. The CDR3 DNA reads TGTGCCAGCAGTTTGGAAGGTCACTCTGGAAACACCATATATTTT. The chain links TRBV12-3 or TRBV12-4 to TRBJ1-3; D is unresolved. The CDR3 has 15 residues. With 3 bases removed from V and 0 bases from J, the gap between germline ends came to 9 bases.

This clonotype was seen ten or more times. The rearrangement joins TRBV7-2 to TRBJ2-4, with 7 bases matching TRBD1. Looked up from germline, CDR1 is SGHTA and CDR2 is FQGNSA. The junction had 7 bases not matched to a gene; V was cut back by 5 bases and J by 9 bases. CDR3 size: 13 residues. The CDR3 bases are TGTGCCAGCAGCAAACAGGGGTTCGGCATTCAGTACTTC. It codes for CASSKQGFGIQYF.

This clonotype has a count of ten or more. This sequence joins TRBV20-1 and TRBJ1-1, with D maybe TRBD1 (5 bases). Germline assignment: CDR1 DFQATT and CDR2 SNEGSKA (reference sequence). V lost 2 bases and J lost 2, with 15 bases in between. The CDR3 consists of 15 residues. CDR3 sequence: CSARPEGSANTEAFF. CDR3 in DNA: TGCAGTGCTAGACCGGAGGGGTCGGCTAACACTGAAGCTTTCTTT.

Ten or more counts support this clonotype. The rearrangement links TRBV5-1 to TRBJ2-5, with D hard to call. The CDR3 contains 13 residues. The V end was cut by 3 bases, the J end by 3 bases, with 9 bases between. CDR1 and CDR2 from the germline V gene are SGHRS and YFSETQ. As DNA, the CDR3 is TGCGCCAGCAGCTCAATGGTCGAAGAGACCCAGTACTTC. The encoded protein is CASSSMVEETQYF. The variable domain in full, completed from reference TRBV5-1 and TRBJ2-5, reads KAGVTQTPRYLIKTRGQQVTLSCSPISGHRSVSWYQQTPGQGLQFLFEYFSETQRNKGNFPGRFSGRQFSNSRSEMNVSTLELGDSALYLCASSSMVEETQYFGPGTRLLVL.

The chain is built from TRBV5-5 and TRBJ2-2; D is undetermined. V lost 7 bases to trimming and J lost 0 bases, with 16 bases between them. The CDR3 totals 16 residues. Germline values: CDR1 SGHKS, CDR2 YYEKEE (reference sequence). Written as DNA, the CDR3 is TGTGCCAGCTCCCTCGCAGTGGACGCGAACACCGGGGAGCTGTTTTTT. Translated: CASSLAVDANTGELFF. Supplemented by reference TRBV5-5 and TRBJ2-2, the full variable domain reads DAGVTQSPTHLIKTRGQQVTLRCSPISGHKSVSWYQQVLGQGPQFIFQYYEKEERGRGNFPDRFSARQFPNYSSELNVNALLLGDSALYLCASSLAVDANTGELFFGEGSRLTVL.

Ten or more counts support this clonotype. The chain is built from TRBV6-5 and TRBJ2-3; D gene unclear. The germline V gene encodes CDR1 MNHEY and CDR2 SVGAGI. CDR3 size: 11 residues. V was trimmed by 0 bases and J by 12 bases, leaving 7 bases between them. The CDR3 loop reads CASSYSDAQYF. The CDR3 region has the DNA TGTGCCAGCAGTTACTCCGACGCACAGTATTTT.

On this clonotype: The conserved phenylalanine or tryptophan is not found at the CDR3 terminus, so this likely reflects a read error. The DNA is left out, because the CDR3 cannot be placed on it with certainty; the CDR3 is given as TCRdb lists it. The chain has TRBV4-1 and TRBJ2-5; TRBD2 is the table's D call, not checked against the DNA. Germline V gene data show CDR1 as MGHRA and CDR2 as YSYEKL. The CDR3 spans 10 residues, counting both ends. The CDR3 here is CASSLQTDSL.

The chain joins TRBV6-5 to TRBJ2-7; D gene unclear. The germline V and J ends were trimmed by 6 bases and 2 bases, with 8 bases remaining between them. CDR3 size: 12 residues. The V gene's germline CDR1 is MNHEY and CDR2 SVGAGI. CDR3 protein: CASRTLTYEQYF. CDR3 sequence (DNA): TGTGCCAGCAGGACACTGACCTACGAGCAGTACTTC.

Here the CDR3 DNA reads TGCAGTGCCCCGATGGGAGCGGGAGCATCAGATACGCAGTATTTT. Residues: CSAPMGAGASDTQYF. The V call is TRBV20-1, the J call TRBJ2-3, with TRBD2 matching 8 bases. CDR1 and CDR2 (germline): DFQATT, SNEGSKA (reference sequence). The J segment lost 4 bases and the V segment lost 6 bases, leaving 12 bases of the junction unmatched. The CDR3 spans 15 residues.

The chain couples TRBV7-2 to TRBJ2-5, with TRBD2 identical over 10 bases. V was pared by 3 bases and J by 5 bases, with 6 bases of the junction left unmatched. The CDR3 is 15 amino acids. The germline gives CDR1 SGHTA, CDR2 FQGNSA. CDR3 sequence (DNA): TGTGCCAGCAGCTTCCGAAGCGGGAGGGGGGAGACCCAGTACTTC. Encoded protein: CASSFRSGRGETQYF.

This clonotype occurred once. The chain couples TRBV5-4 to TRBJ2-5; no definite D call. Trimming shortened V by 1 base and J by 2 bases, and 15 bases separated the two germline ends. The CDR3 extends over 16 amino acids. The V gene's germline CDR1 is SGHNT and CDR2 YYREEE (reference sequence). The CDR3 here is CASSLRASLKQETQYF. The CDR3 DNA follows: TGTGCCAGCAGCTTGAGGGCCTCCCTTAAGCAAGAGACCCAGTACTTC.

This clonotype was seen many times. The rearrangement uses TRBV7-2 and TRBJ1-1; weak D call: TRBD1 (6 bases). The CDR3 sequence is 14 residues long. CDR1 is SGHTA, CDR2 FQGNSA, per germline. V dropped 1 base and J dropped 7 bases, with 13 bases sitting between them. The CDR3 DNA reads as TGTGCCAGCAGCTTAGTTGCGGGGGCGGATGAAGCTTTCTTT. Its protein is CASSLVAGADEAFF.